Below, 8 T cell receptor beta chains from the same sample are listed, as sequenced in a study of vaccination effects on CD4 cells after COVID-19. Before sequencing took place, the ViraFEST assay used viral peptide pools to expand antigen-specific CD4+ T cells. CD4+ T cells were isolated after less than 13 days of culture. Vaccine recipients, nucleocapsid antibody negative, had no prior SARS-CoV-2 infection. The repertoire was sequenced with immunoSEQ multiplex PCR; TCRdb's copy has only in-frame clones and lacks some. The table records 55,000 or so clones, roughly 70% of them present only once. Their antigen targets remain unknown. Source: CD4+ T cells from PBMCs cultured with SARS-CoV-2 spike peptides, taken before COVID-19 vaccination. Source of these receptors: a human donor who received a COVID-19 vaccine.

The genes are TRBV4-3 and TRBJ1-2, with D maybe TRBD1 (6 bases). Trimming took 0 bases from V and 2 from J, leaving 22 bases between them. The V gene's germline CDR1 is LGHNA and CDR2 YSLEER. This CDR3 comprises 19 residues. The CDR3 loop reads CASSQDRGGSLGTNYGYTF. The CDR3 DNA reads TGCGCCAGCAGCCAAGATAGAGGCGGCAGTTTGGGGACAAACTATGGCTACACCTTC.

There are a few counts of this clone. The gene calls are TRBV2 and TRBJ1-6; 8 bases are a match to TRBD1. The V gene's germline CDR1 is SNHLY and CDR2 FYNNEI. V dropped 7 bases and J dropped 7; count of bases not matched to a gene: 9. The CDR3 consists of 15 residues. The CDR3 bases are TGTGCCAGCACCCCCCAGGGGGCGCGGAATTCACCCCTCCACTTT. Its translation: CASTPQGARNSPLHF.

A few counts support this clone. V gene TRBV15 combines with J gene TRBJ1-5; no reliable D call. V lost 3 bases to trimming and J lost 0 bases, with 15 bases between them. This CDR3 comprises 17 residues. Germline V gene data show CDR1 as LNHNV and CDR2 as YYDKDF (reference sequence). DNA for the CDR3: TGTGCCACCAGCAGCCTGCTGGCAGAACATAGCAATCAGCCCCAGCATTTT. Its translation is CATSSLLAEHSNQPQHF.

The V and J genes are TRBV12-5 and TRBJ2-1; tentative D call: TRBD1 (6 bases). The CDR3 loop spans 17 amino acids. Germline CDR1 is LGHNT and CDR2 is FRNRAP. V shed 2 bases and J shed 3 bases, with 17 bases lying between them. As DNA, the CDR3 is TGTGCTAGTGGTTTGCTCCTTACAGGGTACGGCTACAATGAGCAGTTCTTC. This translates into CASGLLLTGYGYNEQFF.

The gene calls are TRBV5-1 and TRBJ2-7; D may be TRBD1 or TRBD2 (6 bases each). CDR3 length equals 14 residues. V lost 4 bases to trimming and J lost 3 bases, with 14 bases between them. Germline V gives CDR1 SGHRS, CDR2 YFSETQ. This CDR3 is CASSPLQGLYEQYF. CDR3 nucleotide sequence: TGCGCCAGCAGCCCGCTACAGGGACTCTACGAGCAGTACTTC.

The gene calls are TRBV3-1 (or the pseudogene TRBV3-2) and TRBJ2-1; TRBD2 matches 8 bases. The CDR3 contains 17 residues. V lost 2 bases, J lost 6 bases, and 12 bases stayed unmatched. From germline, CDR1 is LGHDT and CDR2 YNNKEL (reference sequence). CDR3 DNA: TGTGCCAGCAGCCAACCAAGTGCGGCGGGAGGCTCCAATGAGCAGTTCTTC. Translation: CASSQPSAAGGSNEQFF.

The CDR3 DNA sequence: TGTGCCAGCAGCTTATTTGGAGACAGGGAAGCTTTCTTT. Protein sequence: CASSLFGDREAFF. J is TRBJ1-1 and V is TRBV11-1; TRBD1 might be the D (6 bases). Germline V gene sequence: CDR1 SGHAT, CDR2 FQDESV (reference sequence). The ends were cut back, 2 bases at V and 8 bases at J, with 12 bases in the middle. The CDR3 loop spans 13 amino acids.

This sequence joins TRBV6-1 and TRBJ1-5, with D maybe TRBD1 (6 bases). Deletions cut 4 bases from V and 6 bases from J, with 22 bases between. The CDR3 length is 17 residues. The germline gives CDR1 MNHNS, CDR2 SASEGT. CDR3 coding DNA: TGTGCCAGCAGTGGAACCCTACAGGGCCCTTTAGGTCAGCCCCAGCATTTT. Translating gives CASSGTLQGPLGQPQHF.